These 20 T cell receptor beta chains originate from one sample sequenced in a study of cytomegalovirus exposure and HLA in healthy donors. Sequencing used immunoSEQ multiplex PCR; TCRdb keeps in-frame clones, though not all of them. In the table there are more than 250,000 clones, roughly 88% of which are singletons. The specimen was PBMCs. Receptor source: a woman aged 18-29 years in good health and CMV-seronegative.

The rearrangement joins TRBV4-1 to TRBJ2-3; 10 bases are a match to TRBD2. The CDR3 is 17 amino acids. The trim removed 4 bases at V and 6 bases at J, leaving 13 bases unmatched. The germline CDR1 and CDR2 sequences are MGHRA and YSYEKL. This chain's CDR3 is CASSPSTASGSWDTQYF. CDR3 coding DNA: TGCGCCAGCAGCCCATCCACGGCTAGCGGGAGTTGGGATACGCAGTATTTT.

V and J are TRBV27 and TRBJ2-3; 8 bases are shared with TRBD1. CDR3 size: 14 residues. The trim removed 3 bases at V and 9 bases at J, leaving 8 bases unmatched. CDR1 is MNHEY and CDR2 is SMNVEV in the germline V gene (reference sequence). For the CDR3, the DNA is TGTGCCAGCAGTTTGTTCCCAGGGGGCGACACGCAGTATTTT. Translation: CASSLFPGGDTQYF.

This sequence joins TRBV7-9 and TRBJ2-2, with a weak D call TRBD2 (6 bases). CDR1 and CDR2 (germline): SEHNR, FQNEAQ (reference sequence). This CDR3 region has 16 residues. V shed 2 bases and J shed 2 bases, with 12 bases lying between them. The CDR3: CASSLNGGPNTGELFF. CDR3 nucleotides: TGTGCCAGCAGCTTAAACGGAGGGCCAAACACCGGGGAGCTGTTTTTT.

The chain has TRBV28 and TRBJ1-1; D remains unclear. CDR1 and CDR2 (germline): MDHEN, SYDVKM. This CDR3 comprises 15 residues. V lost 5 bases, J lost 9 bases, and 22 bases lay in between. CDR3 amino acids: CASSTRQGPFSQAFF. The CDR3, as DNA: TGTGCCAGCAGTACCCGACAAGGCCCCTTCAGTCAAGCTTTCTTT.

The chain carries TRBV14 and TRBJ1-2; D is possibly TRBD1 (6 bases). Germline V gene lookup returns CDR1 SGHDN and CDR2 FVKESK. The V gene lost 5 bases and the J gene lost 1 base, with 11 bases spanning the gap. The CDR3 sequence is 14 residues long. CDR3 in DNA: TGTGCCAGCAGCGCCACAGGGTATAACTATGGCTACACCTTC. Protein product: CASSATGYNYGYTF.

The rearrangement joins TRBV29-1 to TRBJ2-1; D possibly corresponds to TRBD1 (6 bases). This CDR3 has 13 residues. Germline V gene lookup returns CDR1 SQVTM and CDR2 ANQGSEA. The germline V and J ends were trimmed by 7 bases and 7 bases, with 17 bases remaining between them. The CDR3 reads CSESPGHGNEQFF. The CDR3 DNA reads as TGCAGCGAGTCCCCGGGACACGGGAATGAGCAGTTCTTC.

The gene calls are TRBV7-8 and TRBJ2-3; 13 positions agree with TRBD2. V lost 4 bases, J lost 3 bases, and 1 base stayed unmatched. Looked up from germline, CDR1 is SGHVS and CDR2 is FQNEAQ. The CDR3 extends over 15 amino acids. The CDR3 DNA sequence: TGTGCCAGCAGCTCGGGACTAGCGGGAACAGATACGCAGTATTTT. This encodes CASSSGLAGTDTQYF.

The rearrangement uses TRBV6-5 and TRBJ2-7; 8 bases are a match to TRBD2. The CDR3 loop spans 12 amino acids. CDR1 is MNHEY, CDR2 SVGAGI, per germline. V shed 8 bases and J 4 bases; nucleotides not matched to a gene: 4. As DNA, the CDR3 is TGTGCCAGCGGCAAGCGGGGGTACGAGCAGTACTTC. Encoded protein: CASGKRGYEQYF.

This sequence joins TRBV6-5 and TRBJ2-7, with a weak D call TRBD1 (5 bases). The germline V and J ends were trimmed by 3 bases and 3 bases, with 15 bases remaining between them. The germline V gene has CDR1 MNHEY and CDR2 SVGAGI. This CDR3 spans 15 amino acids. The CDR3 DNA sequence: TGTGCCAGCAGTTATTCCCCCCAGGGCCACTACGAGCAGTACTTC. Protein: CASSYSPQGHYEQYF.

In its sample, this clone was seen once. V and J are TRBV7-9 and TRBJ2-1, with 9 bases aligning to TRBD2. In germline, CDR1 is SEHNR, CDR2 FQNEAQ (reference sequence). V shed 7 bases and J 7 bases; nucleotides not matched to a gene: 8. CDR3 size: 14 residues. CDR3 loop: CASTVAGEANEQFF. In nucleotides, the CDR3 is TGTGCCAGCACGGTAGCGGGAGAAGCAAATGAGCAGTTCTTC.

The chain has TRBV4-2 and TRBJ2-5; 8 positions match TRBD1. With 3 bases clipped from V and 5 bases from J, the junction kept 5 bases outside the gene matches. The germline V gene encodes CDR1 LGHNA and CDR2 YNFKEQ. This CDR3 is built from 14 residues. The CDR3 nucleotides read TGTGCCAGCAGCCAGCGGGGACAGGCGGAGACCCAGTACTTC. Its translation is CASSQRGQAETQYF.

The V gene is TRBV6-5, the J gene TRBJ2-7, with 9 bases fitting TRBD1. Germline CDR1 is MNHEY and CDR2 is SVGAGI. The CDR3 sequence is 14 residues long. Germline trimming cut 5 bases from V and 5 bases from J; bases unmatched to any gene: 7. CDR3 sequence: CASSLPGQGHEQYF. DNA for the CDR3: TGTGCCAGCAGTCTCCCGGGACAGGGACACGAGCAGTACTTC.

The gene calls are TRBV2 and TRBJ1-1; no definite D call. The CDR3 runs to 16 residues. Germline CDR1 reads SNHLY; CDR2 reads FYNNEI. Trimming took off 4 bases at V and 0 bases at J, with 15 bases between the two ends. The CDR3 sequence: CASSGGPIPMNTEAFF. The CDR3 DNA is TGTGCCAGCAGTGGCGGCCCAATCCCCATGAACACTGAAGCTTTCTTT.

Regarding this clone: Additional DNA sequences in this sample encode the identical CDR3. The chain uses TRBV4-2 and TRBJ1-5; D unresolved. V was trimmed by 0 bases and J by 7 bases, leaving 7 bases between them. The CDR3 consists of 13 residues. Germline loops: CDR1 LGHNA, CDR2 YNFKEQ. The CDR3 is CASSQDLGQPQHF. As DNA, the CDR3 is TGTGCCAGCAGCCAAGATCTTGGCCAGCCCCAGCATTTT.

This chain joins TRBV28 and TRBJ2-3; 10 bases are shared with TRBD1. CDR3 length equals 15 residues. Germline V gives CDR1 MDHEN, CDR2 SYDVKM. J lost 6 bases, V lost 6 bases, and 9 bases had no gene match. The CDR3 here is CASSLRQGASDTQYF. CDR3 in DNA: TGTGCCAGCAGCCTCCGACAGGGGGCATCCGATACGCAGTATTTT.

The genes are TRBV7-2 and TRBJ2-7; 14 nucleotides agree with TRBD2. CDR1 is SGHTA, CDR2 FQGNSA, per germline. This CDR3 has 17 residues. Unmatched junction bases numbered 7, after V lost 4 bases and J lost 2 bases. The CDR3: CASSSTSGRARAYEQYF. For the CDR3, the DNA is TGTGCCAGCAGCTCGACTAGCGGGAGGGCCCGCGCCTACGAGCAGTACTTC.

The chain is built from TRBV15 and TRBJ2-7, with 9 nucleotides matching TRBD1. Losses at the gene ends were 0 bases for V and 5 bases for J; bases not matched to a gene: 5. Germline-derived CDR1 and CDR2 are LNHNV and YYDKDF (reference sequence). The CDR3 spans 15 residues. The CDR3 nucleotides are TGTGCCACCAGCAGAGATCCGGGACAGGGTAACGAGCAGTACTTC. Protein product: CATSRDPGQGNEQYF.

The rearrangement joins TRBV5-4 to TRBJ2-6; D is undetermined. Trimming removed 4 bases from V and 0 bases from J, with 5 bases in between. This CDR3 has 14 residues. Germline CDR1 and CDR2: SGHNT and YYREEE (reference sequence). The CDR3 sequence is CASSPFSGANVLTF. CDR3 DNA sequence: TGTGCCAGCAGCCCCTTCTCTGGGGCCAACGTCCTGACTTTC. Supplemented by reference TRBV5-4 and TRBJ2-6, the full variable domain reads ETGVTQSPTHLIKTRGQQVTLRCSSQSGHNTVSWYQQALGQGPQFIFQYYREEENGRGNFPPRFSGLQFPNYSSELNVNALELDDSALYLCASSPFSGANVLTFGAGSRLTVL.

The chain is built from TRBV6-5 and TRBJ2-3; D possibly corresponds to TRBD2 (6 bases). V lost 2 bases and J 6 bases, leaving 6 bases between the germline ends. The germline gives CDR1 MNHEY, CDR2 SVGAGI. This CDR3 is 12 amino acids long. Here the CDR3 DNA reads TGTGCCAGCAGTTACGCGGGGGATACGCAGTATTTT. Translating gives CASSYAGDTQYF.

The chain combines TRBV11-3 with TRBJ1-1, with D possibly TRBD1 on 6 matching bases. The germline gives CDR1 SGHNT, CDR2 YENEEA. The CDR3 is 13 residues long. V was shortened by 6 bases and J by 0 bases, with 8 bases between the two germline ends. The CDR3 protein is CASSGQLNTEAFF. The CDR3 bases are TGTGCCAGCAGTGGACAGTTGAACACTGAAGCTTTCTTT.